This T cell receptor beta chain was identified during a study of tumor-infiltrating lymphocytes in primary liver carcinoma. Study information: The number of productive TCRbeta reads per sample ranged from roughly 3.65 to 7.13 million and was similar across tissue types. Study-wide points: Relative to tumor region pairs, the tumor-adjacent and tumor-blood pairs showed overlap that was lower.

Investigators took RNA and DNA out together from roughly 21-30 mg of unsorted bulk tissue. Surgical resection served as treatment for the primary liver carcinoma of these patients. Details on this clonotype: The antigen remains unidentified. A much bigger clone sits one base away, suggesting this may be a read error.

Constant-region priming of 500 ng total RNA yielded TCR beta cDNA. What produced the TCR beta libraries was three nested multiplex PCR rounds using slightly modified ARM-PCR. TRBV1-TRBV30 forward primers paired with a C-beta reverse primer drove the first two PCR rounds, approximately 11 cycles each. TCRdb called the multiplex PCR reads again in MiXCR, with one record for every CDR3 protein. Here the sample spans fewer than 85,000 distinct CDR3 sequences, approximately 62% being singletons. There are 15 residues in the CDR3. The germline V gene has CDR1 KGHDR and CDR2 SFDVKD. Sequenced: tumor-adjacent normal liver tissue. The chain couples TRBV24-1 to TRBJ1-6; TRBD1 agrees at 7 bases. This TCR was sampled from a middle-aged man with primary liver carcinoma and hepatitis B virus infection. As DNA, the CDR3 is TGTGCCACCAGTGATGCTAGACAGGGTGGTTCACCCCTCTACTTT. Translating gives CATSDARQGGSPLYF.